The rows below give T cell receptor beta chains drawn from one sample of a study of blood T cell repertoires in COVID-19. Some clones are missing from TCRdb's copy, which holds only in-frame ones; the method was immunoSEQ multiplex PCR. The sample shows tens of thousands of clones, approximately 80% of them seen only once. Sequencing was performed on peripheral blood. Every receptor here comes from a man aged 45-65 years with active or convalescent COVID-19. CDR3s include the opening cysteine and the closing phenylalanine or tryptophan. The order of the fields is D gene, J gene, V gene, CDR3 protein. The D gene is left open where the match is weak.

>TRBD2|TRBJ2-2|TRBV27
CASTPLAGGFGELFF
>-|TRBJ2-6|TRBV28
CASIPLLRGAGANVLTF
>TRBD1|TRBJ1-1|TRBV7-3
CASSPTGTVNTEAFF
>-|TRBJ1-5|TRBV15
CATSRDLVSYGQPQHF
>TRBD1|TRBJ2-1|TRBV27
CASSLSIQGRSYNEQFF
>-|TRBJ2-7|TRBV12-3/TRBV12-4
CASSFQAYEQYF
>TRBD1|TRBJ1-4|TRBV30
CAWRDQGADEKLFF
>TRBD1|TRBJ2-1|TRBV5-5
CASNAGGGYNEQFF
>-|TRBJ1-5|TRBV20-1
CSAGGGTQHF
>-|TRBJ1-4|TRBV3-1/TRBV3-2
CASSQGGTGEKLFF
>TRBD2|TRBJ2-3|TRBV6-5
CASMTSGGTDTQYF
>TRBD1|TRBJ2-7|TRBV5-6
CASSRDRGHEQYF
>-|TRBJ1-5|TRBV6-5
CASGELLEEPQHF
>-|TRBJ1-1|TRBV18
CASSPGGITEAFF
>-|TRBJ2-5|TRBV30
CAWARRGYQETQYF
>TRBD1|TRBJ2-2|TRBV4-3
CASSHPGRQGAVDTGELFF
>TRBD2|TRBJ2-2|TRBV3-1/TRBV3-2
CASSQRLAGKIGELFF
>-|TRBJ2-2|TRBV9
CASSPRSESGELFF
>-|TRBJ2-7|TRBV5-5
CASNTGGALPGSERYF
>TRBD1|TRBJ1-5|TRBV6-6
CASSQTPIIRQGTTLAQHF
>-|TRBJ1-3|TRBV9
CASSVGGGRVYGNTIYF
>-|TRBJ1-2|TRBV30
CAWTVGQGLGYTF
>TRBD2|TRBJ2-1|TRBV5-1
CASEWGEGRNEQFF
>-|TRBJ1-1|TRBV7-3
CASSLTGEGYTEAFF
>-|TRBJ2-7|TRBV6-5
CATKINQGIYEQYF
>TRBD1|TRBJ1-1|TRBV6-4
CASSPGTGFTEAFF
>-|TRBJ2-3|TRBV6-5
CASSRGSSTDTQYF
>-|TRBJ1-2|TRBV2
CASSVQGSYGYTF
>-|TRBJ2-1|TRBV9
CASSITDSTYNEQFF
>TRBD1|TRBJ1-2|TRBV2
CASRRQGTYGYTF
>-|TRBJ2-7|TRBV25-1
CASRQPSSYEQYF
>-|TRBJ1-1|TRBV20-1
CSAIKNTEAFF